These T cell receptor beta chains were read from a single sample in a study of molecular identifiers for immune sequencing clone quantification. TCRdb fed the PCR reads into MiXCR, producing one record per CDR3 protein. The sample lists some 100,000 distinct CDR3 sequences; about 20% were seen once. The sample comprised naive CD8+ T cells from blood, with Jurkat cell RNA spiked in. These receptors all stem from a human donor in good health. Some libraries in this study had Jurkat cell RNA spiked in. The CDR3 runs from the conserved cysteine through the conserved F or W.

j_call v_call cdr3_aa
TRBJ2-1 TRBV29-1 CSVGLEAPFGEQFF
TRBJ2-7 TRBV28 CASSIHRVGLIYEQYF
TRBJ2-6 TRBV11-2 CASSSSNRVAGANVLTF
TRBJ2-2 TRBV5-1 CASSLKPNTGELFF
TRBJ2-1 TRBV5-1 CASSLDLGPEQFF
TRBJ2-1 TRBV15 CATSRDRSSYNEQFF
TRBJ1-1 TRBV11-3 CASRGQENTEAFF
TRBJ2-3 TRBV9 CASSNGQGGYTDTQYF
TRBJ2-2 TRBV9 CASSPTGLPVISNTGELFF
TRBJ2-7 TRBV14 CASSQDRNRGYEQYF
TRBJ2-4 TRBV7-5 CISVPEAGWRGVAKNIQYF
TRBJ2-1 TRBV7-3 CASSLGEGLAYSEQFF
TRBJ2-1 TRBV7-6 CASSFPGLAGDEQFF
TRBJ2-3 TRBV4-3 CASSQEWSLAGVEDTQYF